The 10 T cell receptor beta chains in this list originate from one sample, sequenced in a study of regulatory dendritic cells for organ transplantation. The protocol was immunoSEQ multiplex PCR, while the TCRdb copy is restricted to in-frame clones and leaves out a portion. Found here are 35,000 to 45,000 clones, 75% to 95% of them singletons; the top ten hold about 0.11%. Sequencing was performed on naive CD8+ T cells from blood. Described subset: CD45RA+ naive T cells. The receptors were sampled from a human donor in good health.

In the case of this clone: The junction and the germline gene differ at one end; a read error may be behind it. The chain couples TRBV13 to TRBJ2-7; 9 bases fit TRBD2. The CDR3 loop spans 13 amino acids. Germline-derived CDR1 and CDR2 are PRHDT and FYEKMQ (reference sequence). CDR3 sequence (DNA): TGTGCCAGCAGCATAGGACTAGCGTCCGAGCAGTACTTC. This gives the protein CASSIGLASEQYF.

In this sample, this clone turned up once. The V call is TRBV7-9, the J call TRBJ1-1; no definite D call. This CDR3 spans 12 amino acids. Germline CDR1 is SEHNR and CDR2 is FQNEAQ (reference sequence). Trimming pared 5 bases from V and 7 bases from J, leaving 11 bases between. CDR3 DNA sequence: TGTGCCAGCAGCCGCGGCACGAATGAAGCTTTCTTT. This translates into CASSRGTNEAFF.

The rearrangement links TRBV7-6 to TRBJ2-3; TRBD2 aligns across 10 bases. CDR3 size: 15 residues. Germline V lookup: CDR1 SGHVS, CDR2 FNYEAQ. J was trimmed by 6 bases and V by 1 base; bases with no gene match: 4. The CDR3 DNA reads TGTGCCAGCAGCTTAGGGGCAGCGGGAGGGGATACGCAGTATTTT. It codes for CASSLGAAGGDTQYF.

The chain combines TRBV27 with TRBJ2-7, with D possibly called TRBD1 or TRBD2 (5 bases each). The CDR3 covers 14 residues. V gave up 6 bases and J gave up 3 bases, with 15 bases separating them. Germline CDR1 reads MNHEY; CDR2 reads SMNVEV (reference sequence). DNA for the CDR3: TGTGCCAGCAGCCCGGGACCGACCAACTACGAGCAGTACTTC. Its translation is CASSPGPTNYEQYF.

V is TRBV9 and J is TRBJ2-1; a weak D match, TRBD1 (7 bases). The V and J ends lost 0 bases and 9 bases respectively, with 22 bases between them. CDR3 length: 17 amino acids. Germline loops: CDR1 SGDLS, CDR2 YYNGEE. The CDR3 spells CASSVDFGQGGSGEQFF. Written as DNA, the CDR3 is TGTGCCAGCAGCGTAGACTTTGGCCAGGGGGGTTCGGGTGAGCAGTTCTTC.

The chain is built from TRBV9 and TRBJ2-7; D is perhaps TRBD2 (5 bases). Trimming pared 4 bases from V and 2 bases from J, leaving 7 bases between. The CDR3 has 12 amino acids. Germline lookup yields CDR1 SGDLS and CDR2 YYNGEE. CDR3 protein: CASSRDTYEQYF. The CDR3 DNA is TGTGCCAGCAGCCGGGATACCTACGAGCAGTACTTC.

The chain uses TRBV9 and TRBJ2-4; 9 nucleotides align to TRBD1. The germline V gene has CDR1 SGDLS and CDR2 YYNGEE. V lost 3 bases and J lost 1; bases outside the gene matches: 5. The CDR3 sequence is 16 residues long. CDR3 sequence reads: CASSGRDREAKNIQYF. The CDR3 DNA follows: TGTGCCAGCAGCGGCCGGGACAGGGAGGCCAAAAACATTCAGTACTTC. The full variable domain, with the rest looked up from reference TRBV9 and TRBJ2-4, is DSGVTQTPKHLITATGQRVTLRCSPRSGDLSVYWYQQSLDQGLQFLIQYYNGEERAKGNILERFSAQQFPDLHSELNLSSLELGDSALYFCASSGRDREAKNIQYFGAGTRLSVL.

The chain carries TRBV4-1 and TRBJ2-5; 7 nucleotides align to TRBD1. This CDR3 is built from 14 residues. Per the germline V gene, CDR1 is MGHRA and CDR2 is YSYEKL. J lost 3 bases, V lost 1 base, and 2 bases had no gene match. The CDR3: CASSQGQGEETQYF. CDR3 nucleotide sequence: TGCGCCAGCAGCCAAGGGCAGGGGGAAGAGACCCAGTACTTC.

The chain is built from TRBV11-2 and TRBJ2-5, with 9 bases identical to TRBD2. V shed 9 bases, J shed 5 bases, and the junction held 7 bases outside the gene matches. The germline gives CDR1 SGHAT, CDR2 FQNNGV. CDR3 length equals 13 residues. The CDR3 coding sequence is TGTGCCAGTTCCCGCGGGGGGGAGGAGACCCAGTACTTC. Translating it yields CASSRGGEETQYF.

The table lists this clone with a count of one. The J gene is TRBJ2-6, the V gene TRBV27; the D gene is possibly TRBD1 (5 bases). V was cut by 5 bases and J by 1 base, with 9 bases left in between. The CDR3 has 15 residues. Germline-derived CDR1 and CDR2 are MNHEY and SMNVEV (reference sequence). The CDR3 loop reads CASSLGDSGANVLTF. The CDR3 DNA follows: TGTGCCAGCAGTCTAGGGGATTCTGGGGCCAACGTCCTGACTTTC. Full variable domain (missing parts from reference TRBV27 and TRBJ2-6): EAQVTQNPRYLITVTGKKLTVTCSQNMNHEYMSWYRQDPGLGLRQIYYSMNVEVTDKGDVPEGYKVSRKEKRNFPLILESPSPNQTSLYFCASSLGDSGANVLTFGAGSRLTVL.